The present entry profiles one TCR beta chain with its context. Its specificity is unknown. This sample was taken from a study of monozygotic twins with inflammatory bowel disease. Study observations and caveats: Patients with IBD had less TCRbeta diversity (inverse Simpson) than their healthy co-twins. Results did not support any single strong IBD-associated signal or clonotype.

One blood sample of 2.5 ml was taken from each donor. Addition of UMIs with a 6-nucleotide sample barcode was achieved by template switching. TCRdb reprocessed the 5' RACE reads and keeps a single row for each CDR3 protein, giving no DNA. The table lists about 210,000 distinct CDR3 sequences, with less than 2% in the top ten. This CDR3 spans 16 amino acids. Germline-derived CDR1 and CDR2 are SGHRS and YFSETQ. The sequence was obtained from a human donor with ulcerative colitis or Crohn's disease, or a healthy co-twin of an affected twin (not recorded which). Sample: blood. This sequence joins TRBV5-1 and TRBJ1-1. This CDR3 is CASSLGPTGYNTEAFF.